The 24 T cell receptor beta chains given below trace back to one sample, sequenced in a study of T cell responses to AZD1222 COVID-19 vaccine (dated by TCRdb to about 2021). Preparation of the library involved the immunoSEQ multiplex PCR assay. The source is immuneACCESS, and TCRdb retained only in-frame sequences with V and J called. Part of the clones is not carried over; for the studies checked, unresolved V genes explain less than half of this, and the remainder is unexplained. The sample has about 120,000 clones on record, about nine tenths of them singletons. The ten most abundant clones make up 4.5% of the sample. The time point label for this specimen denotes: baseline before first vaccination. Sequenced here: peripheral blood, sampled on day 0 of AZD1222 vaccination. The receptors come from an adult in good health.

The J gene is TRBJ2-1, the V gene TRBV6-6, with 7 bases that match TRBD2. V was pared by 6 bases and J by 6 bases, with 11 bases of the junction left unmatched. The CDR3 extends over 15 amino acids. Germline CDR1 and CDR2: MNHNY and SVGAGI (reference sequence). The CDR3 reads CASRRSAGVRNEQFF. CDR3 DNA sequence: TGTGCCAGCAGGAGGTCTGCGGGGGTACGCAATGAGCAGTTCTTC.

The V and J genes are TRBV7-2 and TRBJ2-7; no clear D gene. Per the germline V gene, CDR1 is SGHTA and CDR2 is FQGNSA. The CDR3 has 14 residues. Trimming removed 1 base from V and 5 bases from J, with 12 bases in between. The CDR3 region has the DNA TGTGCCAGCAGCTTAGGCAGGAGTGGCCACGAGCAGTACTTC. It encodes CASSLGRSGHEQYF.

The V and J genes are TRBV19 and TRBJ1-1, with D maybe TRBD1 (6 bases). V dropped 5 bases and J dropped 0 bases, with 7 bases sitting between them. Germline V gives CDR1 LNHDA, CDR2 SQIVND (reference sequence). The CDR3 consists of 13 residues. The CDR3 here is CASSGQLNTEAFF. The DNA of the CDR3 is TGTGCCAGTAGTGGACAGCTGAACACTGAAGCTTTCTTT.

This clone appeared a few times. This chain joins TRBV6-2 or TRBV6-3 and TRBJ1-6, with D uncertain. This CDR3 spans 12 amino acids. Trimming took off 2 bases at V and 13 bases at J, with 9 bases between the two ends. Germline V lookup: CDR1 MNHEY, CDR2 SVGEGT. CDR3 sequence reads: CASSYTGDPLHF. As DNA, the CDR3 is TGTGCCAGCAGTTACACGGGAGATCCCCTCCACTTT.

The rearrangement uses TRBV27 and TRBJ2-3, with D unclear. V was trimmed by 2 bases and J by 5 bases, leaving 8 bases between them. Germline CDR1 reads MNHEY; CDR2 reads SMNVEV (reference sequence). The CDR3 runs to 13 residues. The DNA of the CDR3 is TGTGCCAGCAGTTTAGGTGAAGGAGATACGCAGTATTTT. It codes for CASSLGEGDTQYF.

V gene TRBV6-2 or TRBV6-3 combines with J gene TRBJ1-1, with D perhaps matching TRBD1 (6 bases). This CDR3 spans 15 amino acids. V lost 6 bases and J 3 bases, leaving 17 bases between the germline ends. CDR1 and CDR2 (germline): MNHEY, SVGEGT. CDR3 in amino acids: CASSPGQLFDTEAFF. In nucleotides, the CDR3 is TGTGCCAGCAGCCCCGGACAGCTCTTCGACACTGAAGCTTTCTTT.

The chain has TRBV2 and TRBJ2-7; possibly TRBD2 for D (6 bases). Germline loops: CDR1 SNHLY, CDR2 FYNNEI. The CDR3 totals 14 residues. Trimming left V 8 bases short and J 4 bases short, with 18 bases between. CDR3: CASGAALAKYEQYF. The CDR3 DNA follows: TGTGCCAGCGGCGCGGCGCTAGCGAAGTACGAGCAGTACTTC.

This chain joins TRBV6-5 and TRBJ1-1; D unclear. CDR1 is MNHEY and CDR2 is SVGAGI in the germline V gene. V lost 7 bases to trimming and J lost 1 base, with 4 bases between them. The length of the CDR3 is 11 residues. The DNA for the CDR3 is TGTGCCAGCAAGGAGAACACTGAAGCTTTCTTT. Amino acid sequence: CASKENTEAFF.

This chain connects TRBV5-1 to TRBJ1-1; TRBD1 matches at 7 bases. V trimming: 4 bases; J trimming: 0 bases; junction bases outside the gene matches: 6. CDR3 length: 15 residues. Germline V gene data show CDR1 as SGHRS and CDR2 as YFSETQ. The CDR3 sequence is CASSLTGSLNTEAFF. DNA for the CDR3: TGCGCCAGCAGCCTGACAGGGAGCCTGAACACTGAAGCTTTCTTT.

V is TRBV6-5 and J is TRBJ1-2; 7 nucleotides line up with TRBD1. The CDR3 covers 13 residues. CDR1 is MNHEY, CDR2 SVGAGI, per germline. The V segment lost 6 bases and the J segment 8 bases; nucleotides outside the gene matches: 9. The DNA for the CDR3 is TGTGCCAGCAGGCCACAGGGGCGGTTGGGCTACACCTTC. As protein: CASRPQGRLGYTF.

This chain connects TRBV9 to TRBJ2-2; TRBD2 agrees at 13 bases. Germline-derived CDR1 and CDR2 are SGDLS and YYNGEE. V was clipped by 6 bases and J by 5 bases; unmatched bases: 7. The CDR3 covers 16 residues. The CDR3 protein is CASTPGLAGLTGELFF. In DNA, the CDR3 is TGTGCCAGCACCCCGGGACTAGCGGGATTAACCGGGGAGCTGTTTTTT.

The V and J genes are TRBV19 and TRBJ1-1; no reliable D call. Trimming took 8 bases from V and 4 from J, leaving 8 bases between them. CDR1 and CDR2 (germline): LNHDA, SQIVND (reference sequence). The CDR3 totals 11 residues. The CDR3 here is CASVQGTEAFF. CDR3 bases: TGTGCCAGTGTCCAAGGCACTGAAGCTTTCTTT.

CDR3 residues: CASSLSGQKYEQYF. CDR3 bases: TGTGCCAGCAGCCTTTCGGGACAGAAGTACGAGCAGTACTTC. This chain joins TRBV7-6 and TRBJ2-7; TRBD1 aligns across 7 bases. V lost 5 bases to trimming and J lost 4 bases; unmatched junction nucleotides: 8. Per germline, CDR1 SGHVS and CDR2 FNYEAQ. This CDR3 region has 14 residues.

V gene TRBV3-1 (or the pseudogene TRBV3-2) combines with J gene TRBJ2-5, with D hard to call. Trimming removed 2 bases from V and 5 bases from J, with 6 bases in between. The germline CDR1 and CDR2 sequences are LGHDT and YNNKEL (reference sequence). CDR3 length: 12 residues. The CDR3 is CASSQWRETQYF. The CDR3 nucleotides are TGTGCCAGCAGCCAATGGCGGGAGACCCAGTACTTC.

As DNA, the CDR3 is TGTGCCAGTAGTGCCTTTAATTCACAGGGGAAGAGGGGAAGAGAGACCCAGTACTTC. It is translated as CASSAFNSQGKRGRETQYF. The chain joins TRBV19 to TRBJ2-5; 7 nucleotides agree with TRBD1. J gave up 4 bases and V 5 bases, and 22 bases lay outside the gene matches. Germline V gives CDR1 LNHDA, CDR2 SQIVND (reference sequence). The CDR3 runs 19 residues.

The chain links TRBV2 to TRBJ1-2, with D perhaps TRBD1 (5 bases). CDR1 and CDR2 (germline): SNHLY, FYNNEI. Trimming pared 1 base from V and 0 bases from J, leaving 9 bases between. The CDR3 runs 15 residues. CDR3 DNA sequence: TGTGCCAGCAGTGAAGGGGGGTACGCTAACTATGGCTACACCTTC. The encoded protein is CASSEGGYANYGYTF.

CDR3 amino acids: CASSTPAQGNTEAFF. In nucleotides, the CDR3 is TGTGCCAGTAGTACGCCCGCCCAGGGGAACACTGAAGCTTTCTTT. V gene TRBV19 combines with J gene TRBJ1-1, with a possible D match to TRBD1 (5 bases). The V gene lost 4 bases and the J gene lost 1 base, with 13 bases spanning the gap. The CDR3 totals 15 residues. Germline CDR1 reads LNHDA; CDR2 reads SQIVND (reference sequence).

In its sample, this clone was seen a few times. V gene TRBV30 combines with J gene TRBJ1-5; D is perhaps TRBD1 (6 bases). The CDR3 loop spans 14 amino acids. The V end lost 1 base, the J end lost 3 bases, and 10 bases lay between the germline ends. Looked up from germline, CDR1 is GTSNPN and CDR2 is SVGIG (reference sequence). CDR3 sequence: CAWSEGHLNQPQHF. DNA for the CDR3: TGTGCCTGGAGTGAGGGACACCTCAATCAGCCCCAGCATTTT.

This rearrangement joins TRBV5-5 to TRBJ2-2; D possibly corresponds to TRBD2 (6 bases). The germline V gene encodes CDR1 SGHKS and CDR2 YYEKEE (reference sequence). The CDR3 contains 16 residues. Trimming cost V 4 bases and J 7 bases, with 20 bases left between them. The CDR3 coding sequence is TGTGCCAGCAGCCCGCGTGGAGGGCCTGGGGGCGGGGAGCTGTTTTTT. It specifies CASSPRGGPGGGELFF. The complete variable domain, with remaining parts taken from reference TRBV5-5 and TRBJ2-2, reads DAGVTQSPTHLIKTRGQQVTLRCSPISGHKSVSWYQQVLGQGPQFIFQYYEKEERGRGNFPDRFSARQFPNYSSELNVNALLLGDSALYLCASSPRGGPGGGELFFGEGSRLTVL.

As concerns this clone: A junction end diverges from the germline sequence, so it may reflect a read error. The chain is built from TRBV7-7 and TRBJ2-5, with TRBD2 identical over 12 bases. This CDR3 comprises 20 residues. The germline CDR1 and CDR2 sequences are SSHAT and FNYEAQ (reference sequence). The CDR3 DNA reads TGTGCTAGCAGCTTAGGGTGGGTTGGACTAGCGGGGCGTCTGCAAGAGACCCAGTACTTC. Its translation: CASSLGWVGLAGRLQETQYF.

The chain is built from TRBV28 and TRBJ2-5; TRBD2 agrees at 12 bases. The junction had 7 bases not matched to a gene; V was cut back by 6 bases and J by 2 bases. The length of the CDR3 is 16 residues. The germline CDR1 and CDR2 sequences are MDHEN and SYDVKM. This CDR3 reads CASSYTLAGGQETQYF. In nucleotides, the CDR3 is TGTGCCAGCAGCTATACCCTAGCGGGGGGGCAAGAGACCCAGTACTTC.

The chain uses TRBV18 and TRBJ1-5; 9 positions agree with TRBD1. The CDR3 is 15 amino acids. Looked up from germline, CDR1 is KGHSH and CDR2 is LQKENI. V shed 5 bases and J 2 bases; nucleotides not matched to a gene: 4. CDR3 in amino acids: CASSGDRVRNQPQHF. In DNA, the CDR3 is TGTGCCAGCTCAGGGGACAGGGTGCGCAATCAGCCCCAGCATTTT.

This clone came up once. V usage is TRBV5-4 and J usage is TRBJ1-3; no clear D. The V and J ends lost 4 bases and 0 bases respectively, with 14 bases between them. The CDR3 is 16 residues long. Germline values: CDR1 SGHNT, CDR2 YYREEE (reference sequence). The CDR3 DNA sequence: TGTGCCAGCAGCAAATGGACGGGCAGCTCTGGAAACACCATATATTTT. It codes for CASSKWTGSSGNTIYF.

The gene calls are TRBV19 and TRBJ2-7, with D possibly being TRBD2 (5 bases). The CDR3 totals 13 residues. CDR1 is LNHDA, CDR2 SQIVND, per germline (reference sequence). The germline V and J ends were trimmed by 5 bases and 3 bases, with 11 bases remaining between them. CDR3 sequence (DNA): TGTGCCAGTAGTCCAGGACTGAGCTACGAGCAGTACTTC. This encodes CASSPGLSYEQYF.